The rows below give T cell receptor beta chains drawn from one sample of a study of cytomegalovirus exposure and HLA in healthy donors. TCRdb keeps only in-frame clones here, not all; method: immunoSEQ multiplex PCR. The sample includes 30,000 to 45,000 clones, 80% to 90% of them seen just once. Source material: PBMCs. The receptor source for this set is a woman aged 18 to 35 in good health and CMV-seronegative. The CDR3 runs from the conserved cysteine through the conserved F or W.

v_call	j_call	cdr3_aa
TRBV9	TRBJ2-7	CASSVEKGAEQYF
TRBV7-2	TRBJ2-3	CASSPGLAGADTQYF
TRBV28	TRBJ1-4	CASSLDRGNEKLFF
TRBV7-8	TRBJ2-3	CASSLERGGLRVADTQYF
TRBV29-1	TRBJ2-7	CSVKSAGGYEQYF
TRBV7-3	TRBJ2-3	CASSLTAFSTDTQYF
TRBV9	TRBJ2-2	CASSVRSGTGELFF
TRBV6-6	TRBJ2-5	CASSQIRTSPQETQYF
TRBV5-1	TRBJ2-7	CASSWGTSGRLGYEQYF
TRBV28	TRBJ2-7	CASSHHRGGEQYF
TRBV25-1	TRBJ2-5	CASSASVVAPSSKETQYF
TRBV6-4	TRBJ2-3	CASSDQAGGTDTQYF
TRBV4-1	TRBJ2-2	CASSHPRLNSGELFF
TRBV9	TRBJ2-1	CASSVVSSGPQTYNEQFF
TRBV9	TRBJ2-5	CASSVVPGVGETQYF
TRBV16	TRBJ1-2	CASSQSTGVAYGYTF
TRBV25-1	TRBJ1-6	CASSESQGRSPLHF
TRBV2	TRBJ1-6	CASSESSPSSYNSPLHF
TRBV5-5	TRBJ2-5	CASSRGGGQETQYF
TRBV19	TRBJ2-5	CATRLAGGQETQYF
TRBV6-6	TRBJ1-5	CASRIDRISNQPQHF
TRBV30	TRBJ1-1	CAWSRGVTEAFF
TRBV28	TRBJ1-1	CASSLYVWGSTAFF
TRBV7-9	TRBJ2-5	CASTEGWVETQYF
TRBV4-3	TRBJ2-7	CASSQGAGQGAYEQYF
TRBV5-1	TRBJ2-1	CASSLGGDSYNEQFF